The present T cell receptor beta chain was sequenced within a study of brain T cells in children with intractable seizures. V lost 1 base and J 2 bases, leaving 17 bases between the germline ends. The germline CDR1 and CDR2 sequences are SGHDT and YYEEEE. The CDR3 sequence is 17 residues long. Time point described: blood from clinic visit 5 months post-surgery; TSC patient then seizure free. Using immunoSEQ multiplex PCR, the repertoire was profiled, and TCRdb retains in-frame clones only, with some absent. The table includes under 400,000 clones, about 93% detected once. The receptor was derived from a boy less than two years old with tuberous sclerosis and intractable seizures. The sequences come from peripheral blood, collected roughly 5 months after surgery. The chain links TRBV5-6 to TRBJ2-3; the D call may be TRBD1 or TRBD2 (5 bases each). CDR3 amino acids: CASSLQGVGLITDTQYF. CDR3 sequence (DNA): TGTGCCAGCAGCTTGCAGGGAGTGGGTTTAATCACAGATACGCAGTATTTT.